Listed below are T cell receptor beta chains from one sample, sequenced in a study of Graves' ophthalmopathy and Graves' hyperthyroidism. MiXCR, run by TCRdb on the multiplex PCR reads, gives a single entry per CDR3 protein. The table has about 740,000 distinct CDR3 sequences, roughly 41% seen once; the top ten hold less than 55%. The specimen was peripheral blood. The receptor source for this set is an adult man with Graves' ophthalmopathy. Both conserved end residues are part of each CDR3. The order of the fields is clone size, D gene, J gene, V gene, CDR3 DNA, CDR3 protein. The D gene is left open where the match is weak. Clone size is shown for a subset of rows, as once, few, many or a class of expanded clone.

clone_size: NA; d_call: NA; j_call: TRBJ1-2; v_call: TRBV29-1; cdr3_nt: TGCAGCTTAGGACAGAAAAACTATGGCTACACCTTC; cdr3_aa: CSLGQKNYGYTF
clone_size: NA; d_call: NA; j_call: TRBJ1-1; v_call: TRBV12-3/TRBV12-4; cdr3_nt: TGTGCCAGCAGTTCAGGGAGAAGGGCTTTCTTT; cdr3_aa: CASSSGRRAFF
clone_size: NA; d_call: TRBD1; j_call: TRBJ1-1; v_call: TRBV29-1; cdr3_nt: TGCAGCGTCACAGGGGGTAGGGCTGAAGCTTTCTTT; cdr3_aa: CSVTGGRAEAFF
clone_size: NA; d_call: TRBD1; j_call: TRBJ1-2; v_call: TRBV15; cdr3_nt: TGTGCCACCAGCAGAAAGGGTACAGGGGTTAACTATGGCTACACCTTC; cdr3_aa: CATSRKGTGVNYGYTF
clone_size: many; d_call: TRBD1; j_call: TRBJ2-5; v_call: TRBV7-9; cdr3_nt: TGTGCCAGCAGCTCCGGGACAGTGACAAACTTC; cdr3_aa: CASSSGTVTNF
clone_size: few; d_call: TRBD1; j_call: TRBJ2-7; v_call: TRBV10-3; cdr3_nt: TGTGCCATCAGTGGGGGGACAGGGGTTCAAGAGCAGTACTTC; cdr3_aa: CAISGGTGVQEQYF
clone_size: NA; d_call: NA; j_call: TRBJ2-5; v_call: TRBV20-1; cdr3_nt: TGCAGTGCTCGCGGACACGCAGGGAATCAAGAGACCCAGTACTTC; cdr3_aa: CSARGHAGNQETQYF
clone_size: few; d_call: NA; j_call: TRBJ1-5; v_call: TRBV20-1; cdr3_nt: TGCAGTGCTAGATGGGTCGGAGGCAATCAGCCCCAGCATTTT; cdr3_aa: CSARWVGGNQPQHF
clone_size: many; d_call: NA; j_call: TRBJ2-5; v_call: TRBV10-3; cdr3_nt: TGTGCCATCAGTGAGTCGTCGGGGACAAAACAAGAGACCCAGTACTTC; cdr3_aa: CAISESSGTKQETQYF
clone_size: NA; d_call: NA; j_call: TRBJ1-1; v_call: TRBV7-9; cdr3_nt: TGTGCCAGCAGCCTCCAGGGATTAGGGTTTGTGAACACTGAAGCTTTCTTT; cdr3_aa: CASSLQGLGFVNTEAFF
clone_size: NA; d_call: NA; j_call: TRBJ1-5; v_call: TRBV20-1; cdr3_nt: TGCAGTGCTAGAGAGGTCAGGAACAATCAGCCCCAGCATTTT; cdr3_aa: CSAREVRNNQPQHF
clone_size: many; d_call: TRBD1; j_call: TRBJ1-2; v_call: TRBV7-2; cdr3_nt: TGTGCCAGCAGTCGGGACAGGGCCTCTGGCTACACCTTC; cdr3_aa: CASSRDRASGYTF
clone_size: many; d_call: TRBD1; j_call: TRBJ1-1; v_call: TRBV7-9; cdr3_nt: TGTGCCAGCAGCCCTCGACAGGGGGCGTACACTGAAGCTTTCTTT; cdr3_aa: CASSPRQGAYTEAFF
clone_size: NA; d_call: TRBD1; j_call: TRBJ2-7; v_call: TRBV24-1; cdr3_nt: TGTGCCACCACCCCGAAGGGACAGGGGATCTCCTACGAGCAGTACTTC; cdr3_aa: CATTPKGQGISYEQYF
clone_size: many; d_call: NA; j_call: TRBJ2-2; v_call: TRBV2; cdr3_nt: TGTGCCAGCAGTAGCAGGGTCACCGGGGAGCTGTTTTTT; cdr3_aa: CASSSRVTGELFF
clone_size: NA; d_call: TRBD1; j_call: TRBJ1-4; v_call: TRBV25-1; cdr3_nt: TGTGCCAGCAGTTCTGGGACAGGGGATGACGAAAAACTGTTTTTT; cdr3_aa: CASSSGTGDDEKLFF
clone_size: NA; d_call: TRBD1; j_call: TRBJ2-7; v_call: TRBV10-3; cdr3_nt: TGTGCCAGCAGTGACGGACAGGGGCTCGCCTACGAGCAGTACTTC; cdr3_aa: CASSDGQGLAYEQYF
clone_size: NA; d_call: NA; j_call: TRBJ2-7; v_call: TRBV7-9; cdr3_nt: TGTGCCAGCAGCGGGATTCCGGGTGTACAGTACTTC; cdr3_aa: CASSGIPGVQYF
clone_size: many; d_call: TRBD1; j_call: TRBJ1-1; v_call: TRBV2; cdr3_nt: TGTGCCAGCAGTCATGACAGGGGGAACACTGAAGCTTTCTTT; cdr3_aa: CASSHDRGNTEAFF
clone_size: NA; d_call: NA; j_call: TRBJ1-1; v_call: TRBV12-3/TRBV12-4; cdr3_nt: TGTGCCAGCAGTTTGTCAGGGTCCGGCACTGAAGCTTTCTTT; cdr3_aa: CASSLSGSGTEAFF
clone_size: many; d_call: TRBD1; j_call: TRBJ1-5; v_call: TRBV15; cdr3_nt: TGTGCCACCAGCAAAACAGGGGGCGGCAATCAGCCCCAGCATTTT; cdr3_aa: CATSKTGGGNQPQHF
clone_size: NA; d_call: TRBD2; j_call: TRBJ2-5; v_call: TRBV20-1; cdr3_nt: TGCAGTGCCGTGACGGGGGGGCGCGGGACCCAGTACTTC; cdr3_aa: CSAVTGGRGTQYF
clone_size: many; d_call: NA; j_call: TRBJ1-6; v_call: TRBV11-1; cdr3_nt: TGTGCCAGCAGCTTAAACAGGGATCGATCACCCCTCCACTTT; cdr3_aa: CASSLNRDRSPLHF
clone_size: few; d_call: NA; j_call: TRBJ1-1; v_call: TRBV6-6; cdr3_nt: TGTGCCAGCAGTTACTCGAAGCGGCCGAACACTGAAGCTTTCTTT; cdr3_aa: CASSYSKRPNTEAFF
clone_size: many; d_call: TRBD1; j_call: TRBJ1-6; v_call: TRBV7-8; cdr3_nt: TGTGCCAGCACCACAGGGGGGATGGATTCACCCCTCCACTTT; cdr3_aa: CASTTGGMDSPLHF
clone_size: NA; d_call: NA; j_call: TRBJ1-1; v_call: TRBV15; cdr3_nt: TGTGCCACCAGCAGAGATCGGCGAACTGAAGCTTTCTTT; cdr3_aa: CATSRDRRTEAFF
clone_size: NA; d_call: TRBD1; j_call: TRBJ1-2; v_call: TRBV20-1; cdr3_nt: TGCAGTGCGCGGGACAGGGGGTATGGCTACACCTTC; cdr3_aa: CSARDRGYGYTF
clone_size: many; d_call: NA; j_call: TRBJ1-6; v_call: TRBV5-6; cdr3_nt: TGTGCCAGCAGCTCGGGGGACGGATCCTATAATTCACCCCTCCACTTT; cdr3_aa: CASSSGDGSYNSPLHF
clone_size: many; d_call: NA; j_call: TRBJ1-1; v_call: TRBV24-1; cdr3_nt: TGTGCCACCAGTGATCCGGCAGCGACAGGCGAAGCTTTCTTT; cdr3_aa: CATSDPAATGEAFF
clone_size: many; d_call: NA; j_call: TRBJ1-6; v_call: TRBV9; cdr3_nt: TGTGCCAGCAGCGTAGGTCCTGACCCCGAAAATTCACCCCTCCACTTT; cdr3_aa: CASSVGPDPENSPLHF
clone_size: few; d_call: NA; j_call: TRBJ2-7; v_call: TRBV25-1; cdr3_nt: TGTGCCAGCAGCCCGGGCCGGGACCACTCCTACGAGCAGTACTTC; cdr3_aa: CASSPGRDHSYEQYF
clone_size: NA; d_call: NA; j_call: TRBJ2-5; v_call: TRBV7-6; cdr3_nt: TGTGCCAGCAGCTTAGAATTGGGTTTCCAAGAGGCCCAGTACTTC; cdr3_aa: CASSLELGFQEAQYF
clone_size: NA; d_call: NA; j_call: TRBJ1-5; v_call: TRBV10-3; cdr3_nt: TGTGCCATCAGTGATGGGGACACCAATCAGCCCCAGCATTTT; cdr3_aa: CAISDGDTNQPQHF
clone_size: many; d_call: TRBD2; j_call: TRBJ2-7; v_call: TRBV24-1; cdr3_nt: TGTGCCACCAGGGCGGCTAGCGGGATCTACGAGCAGTACTTC; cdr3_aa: CATRAASGIYEQYF
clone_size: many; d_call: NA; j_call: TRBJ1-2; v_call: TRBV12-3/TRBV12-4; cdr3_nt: TGTGCCAGCAGTTTCCGGGGAAACTATGGCTACACCTTC; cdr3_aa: CASSFRGNYGYTF
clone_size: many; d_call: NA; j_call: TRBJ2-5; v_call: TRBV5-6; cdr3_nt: TGTGCCAGCAGCGTCGGGGTGACCCAGTACTTC; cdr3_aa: CASSVGVTQYF
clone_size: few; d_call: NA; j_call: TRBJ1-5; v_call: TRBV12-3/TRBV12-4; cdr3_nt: TGTGCCAGCCGGGCAGGGGTGAAGCCCCAGCATTTT; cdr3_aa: CASRAGVKPQHF
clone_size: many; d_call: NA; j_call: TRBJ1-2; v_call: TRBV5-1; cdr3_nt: TGCGCCAGCAGCTTGGAAGGTTTGTTCTATGGCTACACCTTC; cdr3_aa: CASSLEGLFYGYTF
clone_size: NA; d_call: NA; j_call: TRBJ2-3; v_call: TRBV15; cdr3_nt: TGTGCCACCAGCGGAGGAGACACGGGTTTCACAGATACGCAGTATTTT; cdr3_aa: CATSGGDTGFTDTQYF
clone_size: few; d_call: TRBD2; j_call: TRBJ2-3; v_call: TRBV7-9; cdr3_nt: TGTGCCAGCAGTACAACTAGCGGGAGGGCCTCTAGAGATACGCAGTATTTT; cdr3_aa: CASSTTSGRASRDTQYF
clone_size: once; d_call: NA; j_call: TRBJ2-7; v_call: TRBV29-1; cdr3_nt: TGCAGCGTCGGACAGAATGAGGGCGAGCAGTACTTC; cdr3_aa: CSVGQNEGEQYF
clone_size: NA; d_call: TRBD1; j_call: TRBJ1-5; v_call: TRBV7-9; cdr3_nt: TGTGCCAGCAGCTTCGGACAGGCCAGCAATCAGCCCCAGCATTTT; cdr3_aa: CASSFGQASNQPQHF
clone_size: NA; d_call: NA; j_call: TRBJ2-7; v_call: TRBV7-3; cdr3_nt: TGTGCCAGCAGACCTGACCCGTACGAGCAGTACTTC; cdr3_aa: CASRPDPYEQYF
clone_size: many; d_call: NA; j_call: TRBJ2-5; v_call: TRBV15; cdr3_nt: TGTGCCACCAGCAGAGATGCGGTTGGAAGGGCAGCGGCATCCAAGGGAGAGACCCAGTACTTC; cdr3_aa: CATSRDAVGRAAASKGETQYF
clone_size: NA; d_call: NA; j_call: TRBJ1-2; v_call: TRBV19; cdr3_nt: TGTGCCAGTAGTATCGCCGGGACGGACCTCCATGGCTACACCTTC; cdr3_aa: CASSIAGTDLHGYTF